This entry lists 27 T cell receptor beta chains sequenced from one sample in a study of T-cell memory formation after mild COVID-19. Via MiXCR, TCRdb re-called the 5' RACE reads, giving one row per CDR3 protein. The table includes over 300,000 distinct CDR3 sequences, more than 20% detected once. Source material: PBMCs or a T cell subset sorted from them (not recorded which). Receptors originate from a man aged 18 to 30 who had mild COVID-19 (a few samples of this study predate the infection). Cell type and time point are not known.

The chain has TRBV7-9 and TRBJ2-1; weak D call: TRBD2 (6 bases). The CDR3 sequence is 16 residues long. Deletions cut 2 bases from V and 7 bases from J, with 18 bases between. Germline V gene data show CDR1 as SEHNR and CDR2 as FQNEAQ (reference sequence). CDR3 in amino acids: CASSLQALASVNEQFF. CDR3 nucleotide sequence: TGTGCCAGCAGCTTACAGGCCCTAGCGTCGGTGAATGAGCAGTTCTTC.

This rearrangement joins TRBV5-1 to TRBJ1-5, with D tentatively TRBD1 (5 bases). The CDR3 runs to 14 residues. CDR1 and CDR2 (germline): SGHRS, YFSETQ. V lost 0 bases to trimming and J lost 4 bases, with 8 bases between them. CDR3 amino acids: CASSLGTSNQPQHF. The CDR3 DNA sequence: TGCGCCAGCAGCTTGGGGACATCGAATCAGCCCCAGCATTTT.

This clonotype was counted many times. V gene TRBV5-5 combines with J gene TRBJ1-1, with TRBD1 matching 10 bases. Per the germline V gene, CDR1 is SGHKS and CDR2 is YYEKEE (reference sequence). The V and J ends lost 5 bases and 4 bases, in that order; junction bases with no gene match: 8. The CDR3 is 15 residues long. The CDR3 reads CASSRQGALSTEAFF. DNA for the CDR3: TGTGCCAGCAGTCGACAGGGGGCACTTAGCACTGAAGCTTTCTTT.

In this sample, this clonotype turned up a few times. The V call is TRBV27, the J call TRBJ2-7; D possibly corresponds to TRBD2 (6 bases). The CDR3 extends over 11 amino acids. V lost 7 bases and J lost 7, with 11 bases in between. The germline CDR1 and CDR2 sequences are MNHEY and SMNVEV (reference sequence). The CDR3 protein is CASISGVEQYF. CDR3 DNA sequence: TGTGCCAGCATTTCGGGGGTTGAGCAGTACTTC.

This chain connects TRBV7-2 to TRBJ1-3, with 8 bases fitting TRBD1. The CDR3 consists of 15 residues. Unmatched junction bases numbered 4, after V lost 4 bases and J lost 2 bases. Per germline, CDR1 SGHTA and CDR2 FQGNSA. The CDR3 DNA reads as TGTGCCAGCAGCTCCGACAGGGGCCCTGGAAACACCATATATTTT. Its protein product is CASSSDRGPGNTIYF.

The chain links TRBV7-2 to TRBJ1-4, with 7 bases lining up with TRBD1. Germline V gene data show CDR1 as SGHTA and CDR2 as FQGNSA. CDR3 length: 15 residues. V was pared by 2 bases and J by 6 bases, with 6 bases of the junction left unmatched. This CDR3 is CASSLQGGKDEKLFF. CDR3 DNA: TGTGCCAGCAGCTTACAGGGGGGAAAAGATGAAAAACTGTTTTTT.

This clonotype came up a few times. The genes are TRBV12-3 or TRBV12-4 and TRBJ2-2; 7 positions match TRBD1. This CDR3 is built from 14 residues. Losses at the gene ends were 6 bases for V and 5 bases for J; bases not matched to a gene: 6. CDR3 nucleotide sequence: TGTGCCAGCAGGGACAGGAGTGGAACCGGGGAGCTGTTTTTT. Its translation is CASRDRSGTGELFF.

CDR3 coding DNA: TGTGCCAGCAGCTTAAACGCCCCAGCCGGAAACGGGGATCAGCCCCAGCATTTT. Its protein is CASSLNAPAGNGDQPQHF. The rearrangement links TRBV7-2 to TRBJ1-5; D gene uncertain. Trimming shortened V by 2 bases and J by 5 bases, and 22 bases separated the two germline ends. There are 18 residues in the CDR3. Germline CDR1 SGHTA, CDR2 FQGNSA.

This clonotype was seen only a few times. In DNA form, the CDR3 reads TGCGCCAGCAGCTTCAGTTTTGGGAATGAAAAACTGTTTTTT. Protein sequence: CASSFSFGNEKLFF. This chain connects TRBV5-1 to TRBJ1-4; D gene uncertain. V lost 2 bases, J lost 5 bases, and 10 bases lay in between. Germline lookup yields CDR1 SGHRS and CDR2 YFSETQ. CDR3 size: 14 residues.

The chain couples TRBV5-1 to TRBJ2-7, with 10 bases fitting TRBD2. Unmatched junction bases numbered 2, after V lost 2 bases and J lost 0 bases. Germline CDR1 SGHRS, CDR2 YFSETQ. The length of the CDR3 is 15 residues. CDR3 sequence: CASSFGLADSYEQYV. The CDR3 region has the DNA TGCGCCAGCAGCTTCGGACTAGCGGACTCCTACGAGCAGTACGTC.

This chain connects TRBV11-3 to TRBJ1-1; D gene unclear. V was trimmed by 4 bases and J by 0 bases, leaving 6 bases between them. The germline CDR1 and CDR2 sequences are SGHNT and YENEEA. The CDR3 consists of 13 residues. The CDR3: CASSYHMNTEAFF. The CDR3 coding sequence is TGTGCCAGCAGCTACCATATGAACACTGAAGCTTTCTTT.

The V and J genes are TRBV19 and TRBJ1-5; tentative D call: TRBD1 (5 bases). Deletions cut 7 bases from V and 0 bases from J, with 16 bases between. The CDR3 has 16 amino acids. Germline assignment: CDR1 LNHDA and CDR2 SQIVND (reference sequence). The CDR3, as DNA: TGTGCCAGTACCCACTGGGGCGACAATAGCAATCAGCCCCAGCATTTT. Protein sequence: CASTHWGDNSNQPQHF.

The rearrangement uses TRBV7-2 and TRBJ1-1; weak D call: TRBD1 (6 bases). Trimming removed 9 bases at V and 4 bases at J, with 9 bases between. Germline CDR1 is SGHTA and CDR2 is FQGNSA. The CDR3 spans 11 residues. The CDR3 here is CARRRGTEAFF. The CDR3 DNA reads TGTGCCAGGCGCAGGGGCACTGAAGCTTTCTTT.

This clonotype was recorded at least ten times. V gene TRBV18 combines with J gene TRBJ2-1, with D possibly being TRBD1 (6 bases). The ends were cut back, 3 bases at V and 6 bases at J, with 9 bases in the middle. The CDR3 spans 13 residues. CDR1 and CDR2 from the germline V gene are KGHSH and LQKENI. The CDR3 region is CASSPGQSNEQFF. The CDR3 coding sequence is TGTGCCAGCTCACCCGGACAGTCCAATGAGCAGTTCTTC. The full variable domain, completed using reference TRBV18 and TRBJ2-1, is NAGVMQNPRHLVRRRGQEARLRCSPMKGHSHVYWYRQLPEEGLKFMVYLQKENIIDESGMPKERFSAEFPKEGPSILRIQQVVRGDSAAYFCASSPGQSNEQFFGPGTRLTVL.

The genes are TRBV27 and TRBJ1-6, with 7 bases fitting TRBD1. This CDR3 comprises 16 residues. Per the germline V gene, CDR1 is MNHEY and CDR2 is SMNVEV (reference sequence). Trimming cost V 5 bases and J 6 bases; bases outside gene matches: 10. The CDR3 region has the DNA TGTGCCAGCAGTCTGGGGAGGGACAGAAGTAATTCACCCCTCCACTTT. This encodes CASSLGRDRSNSPLHF.

J is TRBJ2-6 and V is TRBV5-1; D perhaps matches TRBD2 (6 bases). Per the germline V gene, CDR1 is SGHRS and CDR2 is YFSETQ. V lost 1 base, J lost 0 bases, and 8 bases lay in between. The CDR3 is 16 amino acids. The CDR3, as DNA: TGCGCCAGCAGCTTGTCCGGGGGCTCTGGGGCCAACGTCCTGACTTTC. Translated, it gives CASSLSGGSGANVLTF.

This clonotype has just a few counts. The chain couples TRBV20-1 to TRBJ2-2; D is possibly TRBD2 (7 bases). Germline V gene data show CDR1 as DFQATT and CDR2 as SNEGSKA (reference sequence). The V end lost 4 bases, the J end lost 3 bases, and 12 bases lay between the germline ends. The CDR3 length is 14 residues. The CDR3 region is CSAIGGLDTGELFF. The CDR3 region has the DNA TGCAGTGCTATCGGGGGGCTGGACACCGGGGAGCTGTTTTTT.

The chain employs TRBV4-3 and TRBJ2-1; weak D call: TRBD1 (6 bases). V gave up 1 base and J gave up 0 bases, with 13 bases separating them. CDR3 length: 17 residues. Germline V CDR1 and CDR2: LGHNA, YSLEER. CDR3 sequence reads: CASSQVTWDTSYNEQFF. The CDR3 region has the DNA TGCGCCAGCAGCCAAGTAACCTGGGACACCTCCTACAATGAGCAGTTCTTC.

This clonotype was seen a few times. CDR3 amino acids: CSVEAGGLETQYF. In nucleotides, the CDR3 is TGCAGCGTTGAGGCAGGGGGCTTGGAGACCCAGTACTTC. This chain uses TRBV29-1 with TRBJ2-5; 8 bases fit TRBD1. J gave up 5 bases and V 3 bases, and 5 bases lay outside the gene matches. Germline V gives CDR1 SQVTM, CDR2 ANQGSEA. CDR3 length equals 13 residues.

This clonotype has just a few counts. V gene TRBV4-3 combines with J gene TRBJ1-5, with TRBD1 matching 7 bases. Germline CDR1 and CDR2: LGHNA and YSLEER. The CDR3 totals 15 residues. Germline trimming cut 1 base from V and 7 bases from J; bases unmatched to any gene: 7. The CDR3 nucleotides read TGCGCCAGCAGCCAAGGGGGACAGTATGGACAGCCCCAGCATTTT. Amino acid sequence: CASSQGGQYGQPQHF.

V is TRBV6-5 and J is TRBJ2-7; D is perhaps TRBD1 (5 bases). V lost 6 bases, J lost 12 bases, and 39 bases lay in between. The germline V gene encodes CDR1 MNHEY and CDR2 SVGAGI. The CDR3 has 19 amino acids. The CDR3 protein is CASSPTRDSGLVGTSRPYV. CDR3 sequence (DNA): TGTGCCAGCAGCCCGACCCGAGACAGTGGCTTAGTGGGTACCAGTCGACCGTACGTC.

V gene TRBV14 combines with J gene TRBJ2-1; TRBD2 aligns across 9 bases. CDR1 and CDR2 (germline): SGHDN, FVKESK. There are 17 residues in the CDR3. Unmatched junction bases numbered 7, after V lost 1 base and J lost 3 bases. The DNA of the CDR3 is TGTGCCAGCAGCCAAGTCGGCGGGGGGGCCTTCTACAATGAGCAGTTCTTC. This translates into CASSQVGGGAFYNEQFF.

This clonotype has only a few counts. The chain is built from TRBV20-1 and TRBJ2-7, with D unclear. The germline gives CDR1 DFQATT, CDR2 SNEGSKA (reference sequence). The length of the CDR3 is 11 residues. Trimming shortened V by 3 bases and J by 5 bases, and 8 bases separated the two germline ends. Written as DNA, the CDR3 is TGCAGTGCTAGGGGCAGAAACGAGCAGTACTTC. Protein product: CSARGRNEQYF.

The rearrangement links TRBV15 to TRBJ2-3, with 12 bases identical to TRBD2. The CDR3 totals 17 residues. Germline values: CDR1 LNHNV, CDR2 YYDKDF (reference sequence). The V gene end was trimmed by 1 base and the J gene end by 4 bases; junction bases not matched to a gene: 6. CDR3 bases: TGTGCCACCAGCAGAGGTTCTAGCGGGGGGGCATCAGATACGCAGTATTTT. Amino acid sequence: CATSRGSSGGASDTQYF.

The chain carries TRBV2 and TRBJ1-4; D ambiguous. Germline V lookup: CDR1 SNHLY, CDR2 FYNNEI. V lost 7 bases and J 8 bases, leaving 11 bases between the germline ends. The CDR3 spans 12 residues. CDR3 DNA sequence: TGTGCCAGCAATGGACCGAGGGAAAAACTGTTTTTT. It specifies CASNGPREKLFF.

This chain joins TRBV5-1 and TRBJ2-5, with 12 bases identical to TRBD1. This CDR3 spans 16 amino acids. The ends lost 4 bases at V and 5 bases at J; junction bases unmatched: 9. CDR1 is SGHRS and CDR2 is YFSETQ in the germline V gene. This CDR3 is CASSRTGTGGDETQYF. CDR3 DNA sequence: TGCGCCAGCAGCAGAACCGGGACAGGGGGCGATGAGACCCAGTACTTC.

The rearrangement uses TRBV19 and TRBJ2-7; the match to TRBD2 covers 8 bases. The ends lost 6 bases at V and 3 bases at J; junction bases unmatched: 7. The CDR3 has 14 residues. Germline V gene lookup returns CDR1 LNHDA and CDR2 SQIVND (reference sequence). CDR3 DNA sequence: TGTGCCAGTAGGGGAGCGGGGGCCTACTACGAGCAGTACTTC. Protein sequence: CASRGAGAYYEQYF. Variable domain in full (rest from reference TRBV19 and TRBJ2-7): DGGITQSPKYLFRKEGQNVTLSCEQNLNHDAMYWYRQDPGQGLRLIYYSQIVNDFQKGDIAEGYSVSREKKESFPLTVTSAQKNPTAFYLCASRGAGAYYEQYFGPGTRLTVT.